This T cell receptor (beta chain) was obtained from a study of blood T cell repertoires in COVID-19. The CDR3 has 14 residues. The germline V gene encodes CDR1 MNHNS and CDR2 SASEGT. Trimming took 2 bases from V and 7 from J, leaving 14 bases between them. Only in-frame clones appear in the TCRdb table, and some are missing; sequencing was by immunoSEQ multiplex PCR. Of approximately 80,000 clones listed, over 80% are singletons. This clonotype was obtained from a woman in her seventies with acute or convalescent COVID-19. This chain connects TRBV6-1 to TRBJ1-2; weak D call: TRBD1 (5 bases). The specimen was peripheral blood. DNA of the CDR3: TGTGCCAGCAGTGAAAGGTCCAGGGATCGTGGCTACACCTTC. Residues: CASSERSRDRGYTF.